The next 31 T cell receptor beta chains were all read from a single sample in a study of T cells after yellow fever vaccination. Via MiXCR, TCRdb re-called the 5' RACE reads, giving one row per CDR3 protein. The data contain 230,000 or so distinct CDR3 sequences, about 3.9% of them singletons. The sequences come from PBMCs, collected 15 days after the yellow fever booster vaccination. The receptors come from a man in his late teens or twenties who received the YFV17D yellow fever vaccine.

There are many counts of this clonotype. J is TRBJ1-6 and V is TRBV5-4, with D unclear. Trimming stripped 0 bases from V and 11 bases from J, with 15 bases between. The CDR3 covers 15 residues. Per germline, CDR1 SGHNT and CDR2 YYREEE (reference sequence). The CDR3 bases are TGTGCCAGCAGCTTGGGTTCGGCGGGGAAGACACCCCTCCACTTT. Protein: CASSLGSAGKTPLHF.

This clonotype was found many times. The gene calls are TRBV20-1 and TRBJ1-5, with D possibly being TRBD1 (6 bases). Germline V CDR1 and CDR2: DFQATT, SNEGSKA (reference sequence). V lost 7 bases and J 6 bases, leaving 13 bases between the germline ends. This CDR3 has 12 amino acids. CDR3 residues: CSVVQGSQPQHF. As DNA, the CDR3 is TGCAGTGTTGTACAGGGAAGTCAGCCCCAGCATTTT.

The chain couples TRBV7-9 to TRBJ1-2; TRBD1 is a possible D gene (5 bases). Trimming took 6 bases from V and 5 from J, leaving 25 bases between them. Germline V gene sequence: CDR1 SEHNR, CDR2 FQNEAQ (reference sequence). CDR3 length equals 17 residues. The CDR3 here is CASRKKGTPPGPYGYTF. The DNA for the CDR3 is TGTGCCAGCAGAAAGAAGGGGACTCCCCCTGGGCCGTATGGCTACACCTTC.

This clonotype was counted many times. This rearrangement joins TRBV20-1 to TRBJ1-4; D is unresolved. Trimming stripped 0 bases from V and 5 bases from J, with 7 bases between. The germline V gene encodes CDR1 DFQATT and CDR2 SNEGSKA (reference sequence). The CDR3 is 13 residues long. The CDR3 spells CSARDLSNEKLFF. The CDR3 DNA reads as TGCAGTGCTAGAGATCTGTCGAATGAAAAACTGTTTTTT.

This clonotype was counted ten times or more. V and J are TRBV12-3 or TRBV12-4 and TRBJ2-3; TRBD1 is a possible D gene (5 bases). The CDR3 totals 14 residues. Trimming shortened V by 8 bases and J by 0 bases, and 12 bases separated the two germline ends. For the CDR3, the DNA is TGTGCCAGCGGGGTGGGGCAGAGCACAGATACGCAGTATTTT. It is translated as CASGVGQSTDTQYF.

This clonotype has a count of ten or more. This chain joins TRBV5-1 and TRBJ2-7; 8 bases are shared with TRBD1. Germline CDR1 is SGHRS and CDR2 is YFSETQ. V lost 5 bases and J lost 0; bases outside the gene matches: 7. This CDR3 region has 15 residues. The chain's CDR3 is CASSPDRATSYEQYV. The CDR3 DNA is TGCGCCAGCAGTCCGGACAGGGCGACCTCCTACGAGCAGTACGTC.

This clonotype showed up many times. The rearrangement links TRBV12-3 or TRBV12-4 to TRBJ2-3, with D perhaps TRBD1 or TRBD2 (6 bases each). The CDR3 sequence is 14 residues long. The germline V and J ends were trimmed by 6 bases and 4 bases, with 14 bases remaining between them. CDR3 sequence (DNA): TGTGCCAGCAGCCCGAGGGGGGTTGCAGATACGCAGTATTTT. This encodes CASSPRGVADTQYF.

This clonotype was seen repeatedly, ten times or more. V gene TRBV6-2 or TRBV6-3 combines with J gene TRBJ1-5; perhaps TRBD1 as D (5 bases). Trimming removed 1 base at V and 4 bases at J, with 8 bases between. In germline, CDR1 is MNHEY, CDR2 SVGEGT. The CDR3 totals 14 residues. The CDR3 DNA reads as TGTGCCAGCAGTTACTGGAGGGGTAATCAGCCCCAGCATTTT. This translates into CASSYWRGNQPQHF.

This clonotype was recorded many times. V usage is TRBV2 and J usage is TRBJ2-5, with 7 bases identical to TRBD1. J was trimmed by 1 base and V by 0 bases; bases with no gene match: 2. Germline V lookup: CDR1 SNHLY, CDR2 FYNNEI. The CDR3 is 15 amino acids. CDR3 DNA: TGTGCCAGCAGTGAAGCGGGACAGTCCCAAGAGACCCAGTACTTC. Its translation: CASSEAGQSQETQYF. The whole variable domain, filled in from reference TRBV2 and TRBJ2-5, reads EPEVTQTPSHQVTQMGQEVILRCVPISNHLYFYWYRQILGQKVEFLVSFYNNEISEKSEIFDDQFSVERPDGSNFTLKIRSTKLEDSAMYFCASSEAGQSQETQYFGPGTRLLVL.

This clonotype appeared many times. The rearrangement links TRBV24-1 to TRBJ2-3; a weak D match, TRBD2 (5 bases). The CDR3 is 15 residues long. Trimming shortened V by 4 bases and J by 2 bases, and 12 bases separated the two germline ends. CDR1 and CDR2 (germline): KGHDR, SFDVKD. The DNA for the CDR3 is TGTGCCACCAGTGACCGCGGAGGAAACACAGATACGCAGTATTTT. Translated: CATSDRGGNTDTQYF.

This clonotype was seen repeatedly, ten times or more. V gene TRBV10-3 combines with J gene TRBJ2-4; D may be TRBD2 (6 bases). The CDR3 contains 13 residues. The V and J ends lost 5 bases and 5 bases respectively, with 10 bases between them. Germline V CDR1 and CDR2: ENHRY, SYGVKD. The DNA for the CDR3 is TGTGCCATCAGTTTGGGGGGTGAAAACATTCAGTACTTC. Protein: CAISLGGENIQYF.

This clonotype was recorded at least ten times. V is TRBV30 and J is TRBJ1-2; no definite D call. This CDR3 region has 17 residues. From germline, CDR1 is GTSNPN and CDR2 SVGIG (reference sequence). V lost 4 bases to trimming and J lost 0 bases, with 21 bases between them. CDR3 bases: TGTGCCTGGAAGAGGGCGGGCTTCGCGTCTTCTAACTATGGCTACACCTTC. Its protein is CAWKRAGFASSNYGYTF.

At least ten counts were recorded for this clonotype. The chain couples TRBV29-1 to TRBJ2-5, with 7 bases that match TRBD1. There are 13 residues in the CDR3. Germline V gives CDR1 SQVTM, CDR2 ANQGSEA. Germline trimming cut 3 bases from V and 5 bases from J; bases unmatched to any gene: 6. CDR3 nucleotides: TGCAGCGTTGACACAGGGGTAGTGGAGACCCAGTACTTC. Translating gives CSVDTGVVETQYF.

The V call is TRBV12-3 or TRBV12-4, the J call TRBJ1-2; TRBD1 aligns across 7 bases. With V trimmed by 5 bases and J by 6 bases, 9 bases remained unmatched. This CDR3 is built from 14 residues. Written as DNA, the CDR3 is TGTGCCAGCAGTCCCTCAGGGGGTGGGAATGGCTACACCTTC. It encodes CASSPSGGGNGYTF.

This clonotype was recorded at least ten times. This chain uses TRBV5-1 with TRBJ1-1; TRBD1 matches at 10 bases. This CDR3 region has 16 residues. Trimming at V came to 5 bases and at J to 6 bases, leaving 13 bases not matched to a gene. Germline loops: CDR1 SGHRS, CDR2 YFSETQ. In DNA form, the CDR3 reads TGCGCCAGCAGGACCGGGACAGGGGATGCCCGGGCTGAAGCTTTCTTT. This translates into CASRTGTGDARAEAFF.

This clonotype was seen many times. The CDR3 loop reads CASSLVPTPNTGELFF. Here the CDR3 DNA reads TGTGCCAGCAGCTTAGTTCCGACACCGAACACCGGGGAGCTGTTTTTT. The chain carries TRBV7-2 and TRBJ2-2; no definite D call. Trimming shortened V by 1 base and J by 0 bases, and 9 bases separated the two germline ends. Germline assignment: CDR1 SGHTA and CDR2 FQGNSA. The CDR3 extends over 16 amino acids.

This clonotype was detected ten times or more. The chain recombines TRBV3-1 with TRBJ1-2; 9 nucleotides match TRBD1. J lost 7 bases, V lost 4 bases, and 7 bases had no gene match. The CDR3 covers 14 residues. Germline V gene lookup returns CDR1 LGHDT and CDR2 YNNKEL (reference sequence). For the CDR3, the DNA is TGTGCCAGCAGCCTTGACAGGGGGATGAGTGGCTACACCTTC. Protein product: CASSLDRGMSGYTF.

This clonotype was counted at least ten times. CDR3: CASSPVGTDTQYF. CDR3 nucleotide sequence: TGTGCCAGCAGCCCAGTGGGCACAGATACGCAGTATTTT. The genes are TRBV6-5 and TRBJ2-3; D is uncertain. The V gene's germline CDR1 is MNHEY and CDR2 SVGAGI. Between the trimmed V and J ends, which lost 6 bases and 1 base, there was a span of 8 bases. CDR3 length equals 13 residues.

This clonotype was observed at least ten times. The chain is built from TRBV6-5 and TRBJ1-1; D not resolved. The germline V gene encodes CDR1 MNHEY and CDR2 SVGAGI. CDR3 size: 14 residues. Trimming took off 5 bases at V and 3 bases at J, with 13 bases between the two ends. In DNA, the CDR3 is TGTGCCAGCAGTCGCCGGGTTCTCCACACTGAAGCTTTCTTT. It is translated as CASSRRVLHTEAFF.

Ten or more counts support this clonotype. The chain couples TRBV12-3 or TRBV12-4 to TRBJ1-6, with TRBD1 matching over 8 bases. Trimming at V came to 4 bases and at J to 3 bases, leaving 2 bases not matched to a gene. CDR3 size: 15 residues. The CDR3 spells CASSSGTGYNSPLHF. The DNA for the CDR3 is TGTGCCAGCAGTTCCGGGACAGGCTATAATTCACCCCTCCACTTT.

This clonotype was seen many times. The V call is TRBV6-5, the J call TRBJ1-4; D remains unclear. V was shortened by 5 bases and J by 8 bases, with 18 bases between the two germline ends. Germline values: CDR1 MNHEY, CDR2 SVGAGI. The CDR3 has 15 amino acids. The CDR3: CASSLGFQVGEKLFF. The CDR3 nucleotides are TGTGCCAGCAGTCTCGGGTTCCAAGTTGGGGAAAAACTGTTTTTT.

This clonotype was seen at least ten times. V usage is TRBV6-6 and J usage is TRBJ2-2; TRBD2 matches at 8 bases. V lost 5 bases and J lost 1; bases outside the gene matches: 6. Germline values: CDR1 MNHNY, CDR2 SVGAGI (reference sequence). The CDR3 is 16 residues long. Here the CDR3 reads CASSQREGVNTGELFF. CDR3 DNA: TGTGCCAGCAGTCAACGGGAGGGGGTGAACACCGGGGAGCTGTTTTTT.

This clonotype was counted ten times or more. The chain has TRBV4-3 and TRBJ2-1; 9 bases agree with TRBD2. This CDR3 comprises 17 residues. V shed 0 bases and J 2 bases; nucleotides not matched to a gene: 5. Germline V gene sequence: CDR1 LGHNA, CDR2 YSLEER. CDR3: CASSQDLERGAYNEQFF. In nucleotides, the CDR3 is TGCGCCAGCAGCCAAGATTTGGAGCGGGGGGCCTACAATGAGCAGTTCTTC.

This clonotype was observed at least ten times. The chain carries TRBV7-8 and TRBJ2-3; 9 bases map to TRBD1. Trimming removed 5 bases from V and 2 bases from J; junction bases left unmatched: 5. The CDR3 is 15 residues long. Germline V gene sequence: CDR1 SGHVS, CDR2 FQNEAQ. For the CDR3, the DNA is TGTGCCAGCAGCCCCTCACAGGGGGCCACAGATACGCAGTATTTT. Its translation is CASSPSQGATDTQYF.

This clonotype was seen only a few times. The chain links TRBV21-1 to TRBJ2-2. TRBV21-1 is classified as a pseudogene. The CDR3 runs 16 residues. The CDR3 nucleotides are TGTGCCAGCAGCAAAGAACCGCCAGGATCCACCGGGGAGCTGTTTTTT. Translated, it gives CASSKEPPGSTGELFF.

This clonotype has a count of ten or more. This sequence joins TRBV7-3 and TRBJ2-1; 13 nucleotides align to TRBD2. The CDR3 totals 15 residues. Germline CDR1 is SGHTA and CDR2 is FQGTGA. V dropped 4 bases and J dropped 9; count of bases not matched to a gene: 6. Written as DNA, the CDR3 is TGTGCCAGCAGCTCCACTAGCGGGGGGGGAGTTGAGCAGTTCTTC. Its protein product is CASSSTSGGGVEQFF.

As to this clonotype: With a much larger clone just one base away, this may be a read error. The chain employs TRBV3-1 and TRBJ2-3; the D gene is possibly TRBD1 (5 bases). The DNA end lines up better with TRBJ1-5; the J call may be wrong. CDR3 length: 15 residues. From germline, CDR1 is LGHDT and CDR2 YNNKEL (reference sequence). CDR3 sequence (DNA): TGTGCCAGCAGCCCCGGGACTAGCTGGGTAGATACGCAGCATTTT. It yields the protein CASSPGTSWVDTQHF.

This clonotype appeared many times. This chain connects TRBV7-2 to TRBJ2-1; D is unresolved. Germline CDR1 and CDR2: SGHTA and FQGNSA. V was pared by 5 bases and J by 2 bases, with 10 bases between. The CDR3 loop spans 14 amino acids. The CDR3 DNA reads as TGTGCCAGCAGCCCCGAAATCCCCTACAATGAGCAGTTCTTC. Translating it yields CASSPEIPYNEQFF.

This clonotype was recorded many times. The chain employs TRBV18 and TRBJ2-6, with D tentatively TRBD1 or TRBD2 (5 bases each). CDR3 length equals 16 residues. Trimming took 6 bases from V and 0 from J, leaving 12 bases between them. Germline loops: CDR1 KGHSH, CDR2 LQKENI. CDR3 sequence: CASSPTGTSGANVLTF. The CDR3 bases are TGTGCCAGCTCCCCAACGGGGACCTCTGGGGCCAACGTCCTGACTTTC.

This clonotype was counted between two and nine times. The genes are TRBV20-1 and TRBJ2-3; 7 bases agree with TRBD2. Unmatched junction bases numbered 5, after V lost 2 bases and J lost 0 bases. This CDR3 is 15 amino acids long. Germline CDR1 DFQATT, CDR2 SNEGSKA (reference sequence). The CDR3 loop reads CSARSWRESTDTQYF. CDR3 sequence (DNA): TGCAGTGCTAGAAGCTGGCGGGAGAGCACAGATACGCAGTATTTT.

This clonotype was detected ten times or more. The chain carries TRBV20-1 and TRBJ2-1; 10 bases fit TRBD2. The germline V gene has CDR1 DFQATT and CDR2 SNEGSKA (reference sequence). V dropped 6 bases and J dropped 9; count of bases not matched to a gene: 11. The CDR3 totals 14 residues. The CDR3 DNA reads TGCAGTGCCGACATAGCGGGGGGATCGGGTGAGCAGTTCTTC. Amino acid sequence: CSADIAGGSGEQFF.